The 20 T cell receptor beta chains in this list originate from one sample, sequenced in a study of Graves' ophthalmopathy and Graves' hyperthyroidism. Amplified TCR beta CDR3 regions were obtained using RNA transcripts as template. HTBI primers served in a first-round RT-PCR, which a second-round multiplex PCR followed. Each CDR3 protein gets one entry after TCRdb re-called the multiplex PCR reads with MiXCR. The repertoire has about 390,000 distinct CDR3 sequences, about 15% of them found once; the top ten carry 2% to 3%. The sequencing sample was made of peripheral blood. The receptors come from an adult woman with stable Graves' hyperthyroidism.

This clonotype was observed many times. J is TRBJ2-7 and V is TRBV4-1; TRBD1 or TRBD2 may be the D gene (5 bases each). Trimming stripped 0 bases from V and 1 base from J, with 7 bases between. This CDR3 comprises 14 residues. The germline CDR1 and CDR2 sequences are MGHRA and YSYEKL. CDR3 amino acids: CASSQEGVSYEQYF. The CDR3 DNA reads as TGCGCCAGCAGCCAAGAGGGGGTATCCTACGAGCAGTACTTC.

The rearrangement joins TRBV20-1 to TRBJ1-1, with 7 bases fitting TRBD1. Germline-derived CDR1 and CDR2 are DFQATT and SNEGSKA (reference sequence). The V gene end was trimmed by 6 bases and the J gene end by 10 bases; junction bases not matched to a gene: 14. The CDR3 totals 13 residues. This CDR3 reads CSATNRGRGGAFF. The CDR3 DNA is TGCAGTGCCACCAACAGGGGACGAGGGGGAGCTTTCTTT.

This clonotype was counted at least ten times. The DNA of the CDR3 is TGCGCCAGCAGCCAAGCGTCGGTAGCGGGAAGCTCCTACGAGCAGTACTTC. It is translated as CASSQASVAGSSYEQYF. The gene calls are TRBV4-1 and TRBJ2-7; 8 nucleotides agree with TRBD2. Germline assignment: CDR1 MGHRA and CDR2 YSYEKL. This CDR3 has 17 residues. With 1 base clipped from V and 0 bases from J, the junction kept 8 bases outside the gene matches.

The chain is built from TRBV2 and TRBJ2-5; 9 bases are a match to TRBD1. J lost 5 bases, V lost 6 bases, and 16 bases had no gene match. CDR1 is SNHLY, CDR2 FYNNEI, per germline. This CDR3 region has 17 residues. CDR3: CASRNRGDRAPRETQYF. The CDR3 DNA follows: TGTGCCAGCAGAAACAGGGGGGACAGGGCGCCAAGGGAGACCCAGTACTTC.

This clonotype was seen at least ten times. This chain connects TRBV10-3 to TRBJ2-7; the match to TRBD2 covers 11 bases. The CDR3 contains 17 residues. The ends lost 7 bases at V and 2 bases at J; junction bases unmatched: 13. Germline loops: CDR1 ENHRY, CDR2 SYGVKD. The CDR3 DNA is TGTGCCATCATGGGGGGCGCGACTAGCGGGACAGCCTACGAGCAGTACTTC. Amino acid sequence: CAIMGGATSGTAYEQYF.

This clonotype was detected many times. This chain links TRBV4-1 with TRBJ1-6; the D is unclear. CDR3 length equals 15 residues. V was pared by 2 bases and J by 8 bases, with 13 bases between. From germline, CDR1 is MGHRA and CDR2 YSYEKL. The CDR3 sequence: CASSQSRRGDSPLHF. The CDR3 DNA sequence: TGCGCCAGCAGCCAAAGCCGTCGGGGAGATTCACCCCTCCACTTT.

CDR3 sequence reads: CASSLGGRAPNEPQHF. In DNA form, the CDR3 reads TGTGCCAGCAGCTTAGGCGGCAGGGCGCCCAACGAGCCCCAGCATTTT. The chain couples TRBV13 to TRBJ1-5, with D tentatively TRBD1 (5 bases). Germline assignment: CDR1 PRHDT and CDR2 FYEKMQ (reference sequence). The CDR3 length is 16 residues. V was trimmed by 0 bases and J by 8 bases, leaving 17 bases between them.

The V and J genes are TRBV7-3 and TRBJ1-2, with a possible D match to TRBD1 (6 bases). The CDR3 extends over 14 amino acids. CDR1 and CDR2 (germline): SGHTA, FQGTGA. V lost 0 bases and J 6 bases, leaving 11 bases between the germline ends. The CDR3 sequence is CASSLTAQGNGYTF. The CDR3 DNA sequence: TGTGCCAGCAGCTTAACTGCCCAGGGGAATGGCTACACCTTC. Full variable domain (remainder filled in from reference TRBV7-3 and TRBJ1-2): GAGVSQTPSNKVTEKGKYVELRCDPISGHTALYWYRQSLGQGPEFLIYFQGTGAADDSGLPNDRFFAVRPEGSVSTLKIQRTERGDSAVYLCASSLTAQGNGYTFGSGTRLTVV.

This clonotype appeared many times. The chain joins TRBV20-1 to TRBJ2-7, with TRBD1 identical over 7 bases. Germline CDR1 and CDR2: DFQATT and SNEGSKA (reference sequence). The CDR3 covers 13 residues. V lost 1 base and J lost 3; bases outside the gene matches: 3. DNA for the CDR3: TGCAGTGCTAGAGTAGGGACAGACTACGAGCAGTACTTC. Its translation is CSARVGTDYEQYF.

This clonotype was counted ten times or more. This sequence joins TRBV10-2 and TRBJ2-5, with 12 bases that match TRBD2. Germline V gene lookup returns CDR1 WSHSY and CDR2 SAAADI. The CDR3 contains 18 residues. The V gene end was trimmed by 1 base and the J gene end by 3 bases; junction bases not matched to a gene: 9. In DNA, the CDR3 is TGCGCCAGCAGTGAGTGGGCTAGCGGGAGGGGTCCTAAAGAGACCCAGTACTTC. It is translated as CASSEWASGRGPKETQYF.

Many counts were recorded for this clonotype. The chain has TRBV7-6 and TRBJ1-2; D possibly corresponds to TRBD1 (6 bases). Between the trimmed V and J ends, which lost 0 bases and 7 bases, there was a span of 18 bases. CDR1 and CDR2 from the germline V gene are SGHVS and FNYEAQ. This CDR3 contains 16 residues. The CDR3: CASSLAVTGPRSGYTF. Written as DNA, the CDR3 is TGTGCCAGCAGCTTAGCGGTTACAGGGCCCAGGTCTGGCTACACCTTC. Variable domain in full (rest from reference TRBV7-6 and TRBJ1-2): GAGVSQSPRYKVTKRGQDVALRCDPISGHVSLYWYRQALGQGPEFLTYFNYEAQQDKSGLPNDRFSAERPEGSISTLTIQRTEQRDSAMYRCASSLAVTGPRSGYTFGSGTRLTVV.

This clonotype appeared many times. This rearrangement joins TRBV5-4 to TRBJ1-1; D possibly corresponds to TRBD1 (6 bases). Trimming shortened V by 1 base and J by 2 bases, and 15 bases separated the two germline ends. CDR1 SGHNT and CDR2 YYREEE come from the germline V gene (reference sequence). The CDR3 has 16 amino acids. CDR3: CASSLTGSTLNTEAFF. DNA of the CDR3: TGTGCCAGCAGCTTGACAGGGTCAACTTTAAACACTGAAGCTTTCTTT.

The rearrangement links TRBV5-1 to TRBJ2-4, with 10 bases lining up with TRBD1. The CDR3 has 19 amino acids. V gave up 6 bases and J gave up 3 bases; unmatched junction bases: 18. Germline CDR1 reads SGHRS; CDR2 reads YFSETQ. The CDR3 sequence is CASTPRGTGVILGKNIQYF. The CDR3 region has the DNA TGCGCCAGCACCCCCAGAGGGACAGGGGTAATCCTCGGCAAAAACATTCAGTACTTC.

In its sample, this clonotype was seen many times. The chain is built from TRBV4-2 and TRBJ1-5, with D perhaps TRBD1 (5 bases). There are 15 residues in the CDR3. The germline gives CDR1 LGHNA, CDR2 YNFKEQ. Trimming removed 2 bases from V and 0 bases from J, with 8 bases in between. CDR3 sequence: CASSQIGGSNQPQHF. DNA for the CDR3: TGTGCCAGCAGCCAAATCGGGGGTAGCAATCAGCCCCAGCATTTT.

On this clonotype: One end of the junction fails to match germline, which may point to a read error. The CDR3 protein is CASSLSGELVF. The CDR3 coding sequence is TGTGCCAGCAGTTTATCCGGGGAGCTGGTTTTT. The chain couples TRBV27 to TRBJ2-2, with D maybe TRBD2 (5 bases). This CDR3 is built from 11 residues. The germline CDR1 and CDR2 sequences are MNHEY and SMNVEV (reference sequence).

This clonotype came up many times. CDR3 DNA: TGCGCCAGCAGCCCCGGCCCCGGTCAGCCCCAGCATTTT. Protein sequence: CASSPGPGQPQHF. The chain has TRBV5-1 and TRBJ1-5; unclear D gene. Germline assignment: CDR1 SGHRS and CDR2 YFSETQ. This CDR3 has 13 amino acids. V lost 4 bases to trimming and J lost 6 bases, with 11 bases between them. Complete variable domain (other parts from reference TRBV5-1 and TRBJ1-5): KAGVTQTPRYLIKTRGQQVTLSCSPISGHRSVSWYQQTPGQGLQFLFEYFSETQRNKGNFPGRFSGRQFSNSRSEMNVSTLELGDSALYLCASSPGPGQPQHFGDGTRLSIL.

This clonotype was detected ten times or more. This sequence joins TRBV27 and TRBJ1-1; TRBD1 might be the D (5 bases). The CDR3 contains 16 residues. Germline V lookup: CDR1 MNHEY, CDR2 SMNVEV (reference sequence). Trimming removed 2 bases at V and 4 bases at J, with 17 bases between. CDR3: CASSLESGKISTEAFF. The DNA for the CDR3 is TGTGCCAGCAGTTTAGAGTCAGGGAAGATTAGCACTGAAGCTTTCTTT.

This clonotype showed up many times. The chain has TRBV20-1 and TRBJ2-7; the D gene is possibly TRBD1 (6 bases). Trimming took 2 bases from V and 5 from J, leaving 22 bases between them. This CDR3 is 16 amino acids long. Looked up from germline, CDR1 is DFQATT and CDR2 is SNEGSKA (reference sequence). The DNA for the CDR3 is TGCAGTGCTAGAAGCGGCAGCCCGGCGGCAGGGGACGAGCAGTACTTC. Amino acid sequence: CSARSGSPAAGDEQYF.

This clonotype came up many times. The chain uses TRBV29-1 and TRBJ2-7, with TRBD2 as a possible D gene (5 bases). The CDR3 is 12 residues long. Trimming pared 3 bases from V and 2 bases from J, leaving 8 bases between. The germline gives CDR1 SQVTM, CDR2 ANQGSEA. The CDR3: CSVELATYEQYF. CDR3 bases: TGCAGCGTTGAGTTAGCGACCTACGAGCAGTACTTC.

This rearrangement joins TRBV5-8 to TRBJ2-5; TRBD1 aligns across 10 bases. The J segment lost 5 bases and the V segment lost 5 bases, leaving 9 bases of the junction unmatched. The CDR3 has 15 residues. CDR1 and CDR2 from the germline V gene are SGHTS and YDEGEE. This chain's CDR3 is CASRRRDRGLETQYF. CDR3 DNA: TGTGCCAGCAGGCGCCGGGACAGGGGTTTGGAGACCCAGTACTTC.